These 3 T cell receptor beta chains originate from one sample sequenced in a study of identical twins listed by TCRdb under 2016. The method behind the library was 5' RACE. Sequenced using an Illumina HiSeq 2000. Using fastp at Q25 and MiXCR, TCRdb reprocessed the public reads and kept productive beta chains. One record per CDR3 amino acid sequence lists the most common genes and DNA. The sample records roughly 260,000 distinct CDR3 sequences, about an eighth of which are singletons. The top ten clonotypes cover 8.8% of the sample. The sample consisted of memory (CD45RO+) T cells sorted from blood. The cell subset or site label corresponds to: CD45RO+ enriched T cells. The receptors here all came from a woman in her late teens or twenties in good health.

The chain uses TRBV11-2 and TRBJ1-2; weak D call: TRBD1 (6 bases). V lost 0 bases and J lost 4, with 12 bases in between. CDR3 size: 15 residues. The germline V gene has CDR1 SGHAT and CDR2 FQNNGV. The CDR3 region has the DNA TGTGCCAGCAGCTTAGATCCAGGGGCGAGCTATGGCTACACCTTC. Amino acid sequence: CASSLDPGASYGYTF. Full variable domain (outside the CDR3, taken from reference TRBV11-2 and TRBJ1-2): EAGVAQSPRYKIIEKRQSVAFWCNPISGHATLYWYQQILGQGPKLLIQFQNNGVVDDSQLPKDRFSAERLKGVDSTLKIQPAKLEDSAVYLCASSLDPGASYGYTFGSGTRLTVV.

This chain joins TRBV20-1 and TRBJ2-1, with D possibly matching TRBD2 (6 bases). This CDR3 has 14 residues. CDR1 is DFQATT, CDR2 SNEGSKA, per germline (reference sequence). Trimming left V 3 bases short and J 0 bases short, with 9 bases between. The CDR3 nucleotides are TGCAGTGCTAGTATGGACTACTCCTACAATGAGCAGTTCTTC. Translating gives CSASMDYSYNEQFF.

This clonotype was recorded a few times. The CDR3 sequence: CASSSPRGRGGSSYNEQFF. The CDR3 DNA sequence: TGTGCCAGCAGCTCTCCTAGGGGGAGGGGGGGAAGCTCCTACAATGAGCAGTTCTTC. The chain couples TRBV11-2 to TRBJ2-1; TRBD2 might be the D (7 bases). The V end was cut by 4 bases, the J end by 0 bases, with 22 bases between. This CDR3 comprises 19 residues. Germline CDR1 reads SGHAT; CDR2 reads FQNNGV.